This TCR beta chain comes out of a study of T cells after yellow fever vaccination. Study background: Fractions of low cell number were prepared using SMART-Seq v4 Ultra Low Input. Study-level findings and limits: Weaker, the secondary response peaked sooner, at day 5 versus 15.

A few counts support this clonotype. Its antigen is undetermined. 5'RACE template switching generated TCR cDNA, adding a universal primer site and UMIs. TCRdb reanalysed the 5' RACE reads using MiXCR and keeps one entry per CDR3 protein. The data show around 120,000 distinct CDR3 sequences, roughly 15% seen once. The length of the CDR3 is 15 residues. Germline V CDR1 and CDR2: DFQATT, SNEGSKA (reference sequence). V trimming: 2 bases; J trimming: 2 bases; junction bases outside the gene matches: 6. Sequenced here: CD8+ T cells sorted from PBMCs, sampled 5 days after the yellow fever booster vaccination. This receptor was taken from a man younger than 35 who received the YFV17D yellow fever vaccine. This chain joins TRBV20-1 and TRBJ2-7, with TRBD1 identical over 10 bases. The CDR3 sequence: CSARIGQGVTYEQYF. The CDR3 nucleotides are TGCAGTGCTAGAATTGGACAGGGGGTAACCTACGAGCAGTACTTC.